The next 12 T cell receptor beta chains were all read from a single sample in a study of cytomegalovirus exposure and HLA in healthy donors. The PCR made use of 60 Vbeta and 13 Jbeta primers. TCRdb keeps only in-frame clones here, not all; method: immunoSEQ multiplex PCR. This sample carries approximately 180,000 clones, around 87% of them seen once, and the ten largest clones take around 1.5%. Sequencing was carried out using PBMCs. These receptors originate from a woman younger than 30 in good health and CMV-seronegative.

The chain has TRBV7-9 and TRBJ1-4; D perhaps matches TRBD1 (5 bases). The germline V gene has CDR1 SEHNR and CDR2 FQNEAQ (reference sequence). Trimming stripped 5 bases from V and 0 bases from J, with 10 bases between. There are 15 residues in the CDR3. Written as DNA, the CDR3 is TGTGCCAGCAGCCCATCGACAGCAACTAATGAAAAACTGTTTTTT. Its protein is CASSPSTATNEKLFF.

This CDR3 reads CASRFGQTNTGELFF. In DNA form, the CDR3 reads TGTGCCAGCAGGTTCGGACAGACGAACACCGGGGAGCTGTTTTTT. The chain uses TRBV14 and TRBJ2-2; maybe TRBD1 (6 bases). V lost 6 bases and J 0 bases, leaving 11 bases between the germline ends. The CDR3 runs 15 residues. Per germline, CDR1 SGHDN and CDR2 FVKESK.

This clone was detected only once. The genes are TRBV29-1 and TRBJ1-2; the D is unclear. CDR1 and CDR2 from the germline V gene are SQVTM and ANQGSEA. Trimming removed 7 bases from V and 8 bases from J, with 14 bases in between. CDR3 length: 11 amino acids. The CDR3 loop reads CSGFGEDGYTF. DNA of the CDR3: TGCAGCGGTTTTGGGGAGGACGGCTACACCTTC. Looking up the rest from reference TRBV29-1 and TRBJ1-2 gives the full variable domain: SAVISQKPSRDICQRGTSLTIQCQVDSQVTMMFWYRQQPGQSLTLIATANQGSEATYESGFVIDKFPISRPNLTFSTLTVSNMSPEDSSIYLCSGFGEDGYTFGSGTRLTVV.

The chain is built from TRBV30 and TRBJ2-7; the match to TRBD1 covers 9 bases. V lost 3 bases and J lost 5; bases outside the gene matches: 5. Germline CDR1 and CDR2: GTSNPN and SVGIG (reference sequence). The CDR3 covers 13 residues. CDR3 sequence (DNA): TGTGCCTGGAGGGGACAGGGTCTCCACGAGCAGTACTTC. Translating it yields CAWRGQGLHEQYF.

The CDR3 DNA sequence: TGTGCCTGGATGGGCGTTGCCGGGGAGCTGTTTTTT. This encodes CAWMGVAGELFF. The chain couples TRBV30 to TRBJ2-2, with D unresolved. Trimming removed 4 bases at V and 6 bases at J, with 9 bases between. This CDR3 comprises 12 residues. In germline, CDR1 is GTSNPN, CDR2 SVGIG (reference sequence).

This chain joins TRBV7-9 and TRBJ2-3, with D uncertain. Germline V gene lookup returns CDR1 SEHNR and CDR2 FQNEAQ (reference sequence). This CDR3 has 14 amino acids. V was clipped by 4 bases and J by 10 bases, with 18 bases between them. CDR3 region: CASSSLGGSPAQYF. CDR3 nucleotide sequence: TGTGCCAGCAGCTCGCTAGGTGGTAGCCCCGCGCAGTATTTT.

In its sample, this clone was seen once. The chain joins TRBV11-3 to TRBJ2-1; TRBD2 is a possible D gene (5 bases). Germline CDR1 and CDR2: SGHNT and YENEEA. The CDR3 contains 15 residues. V was shortened by 8 bases and J by 5 bases, with 19 bases between the two germline ends. This CDR3 is CASRLGEGLDNEQFF. The DNA for the CDR3 is TGTGCCAGCCGATTGGGAGAGGGTCTGGACAATGAGCAGTTCTTC.

The V and J genes are TRBV6-1 and TRBJ2-7, with TRBD1 matching 8 bases. Germline-derived CDR1 and CDR2 are MNHNS and SASEGT. The CDR3 runs to 14 residues. After removal of 6 bases from V and 7 bases from J, the junction contained 11 bases not matched to a gene. Here the CDR3 reads CASSAGQGWGEQYF. The CDR3 DNA sequence: TGTGCCAGCAGCGCTGGACAGGGATGGGGGGAGCAGTACTTC.

The V gene is TRBV7-8, the J gene TRBJ1-3; 7 nucleotides align to TRBD1. This CDR3 is 16 amino acids long. The V gene's germline CDR1 is SGHVS and CDR2 FQNEAQ. V dropped 5 bases and J dropped 0; count of bases not matched to a gene: 7. This CDR3 is CASSPQTGFSGNTIYF. The DNA of the CDR3 is TGTGCCAGCAGCCCCCAGACAGGGTTCTCTGGAAACACCATATATTTT.

The chain joins TRBV11-2 to TRBJ2-3; TRBD2 agrees at 8 bases. The germline V gene encodes CDR1 SGHAT and CDR2 FQNNGV. V was clipped by 2 bases and J by 5 bases; unmatched bases: 12. CDR3 size: 17 residues. CDR3 nucleotides: TGTGCCAGCAGCTTACGGGCGGGGGGTCCGTTGGGAGATACGCAGTATTTT. Translated, it gives CASSLRAGGPLGDTQYF.

The chain is built from TRBV15 and TRBJ2-7, with 9 bases lining up with TRBD1. The DNA end is more similar to TRBJ2-1, so the J call may be wrong. The CDR3 extends over 15 amino acids. The germline gives CDR1 LNHNV, CDR2 YYDKDF (reference sequence). CDR3 nucleotides: TGTGCCACCAGCAGAGTGGGACAGGGTTGGAATGAGCAGTTCTTC. The encoded protein is CATSRVGQGWNEQFF.

CDR3 sequence (DNA): TGTGCCAGCAGCCCCGACAGACTCAATGAGCAGTTCTTC. Amino acids: CASSPDRLNEQFF. The chain uses TRBV7-2 and TRBJ2-1, with D perhaps matching TRBD1 (5 bases). The CDR3 contains 13 residues. Trimming stripped 5 bases from V and 6 bases from J, with 11 bases between. Germline V CDR1 and CDR2: SGHTA, FQGNSA.